The rows below give T cell receptor beta chains drawn from one sample of a study of T cells in Graves' hyperthyroidism and ophthalmopathy. Each CDR3 protein is one row after TCRdb ran MiXCR on the multiplex PCR reads. Counted here are almost 350,000 distinct CDR3 sequences, 15% to 20% occurring once; the ten biggest clones make up 15%. Specimen: blood. These receptors originate from a woman in her 40s with Graves' ophthalmopathy. Each CDR3 is given with its conserved first and last residue. A D gene is named only where the DNA matches it firmly. Only part of the rows carry a size: once, few, many, or a class if the clone is expanded.

j_call: TRBJ2-7
clone_size: many
d_call: TRBD1
v_call: TRBV10-2
cdr3_aa: CASSETGTGVYEQYF
cdr3_nt: TGCGCCAGCAGTGAGACCGGGACAGGGGTCTACGAGCAGTACTTC

j_call: TRBJ2-4
clone_size: many
d_call: TRBD1
v_call: TRBV6-5
cdr3_aa: CATCPGQGVNIQYF
cdr3_nt: TGTGCCACATGTCCAGGACAGGGAGTCAACATTCAGTACTTC

j_call: TRBJ2-5
clone_size: -
d_call: TRBD1
v_call: TRBV12-3/TRBV12-4
cdr3_aa: CASSYPTGGVETQYF
cdr3_nt: TGTGCCAGCAGTTACCCGACAGGGGGCGTAGAGACCCAGTACTTC

j_call: TRBJ1-1
clone_size: many
d_call: -
v_call: TRBV6-1
cdr3_aa: CASTRLEVTEAFF
cdr3_nt: TGTGCCAGCACCCGTCTTGAGGTCACTGAAGCTTTCTTT

j_call: TRBJ2-7
clone_size: few
d_call: -
v_call: TRBV29-1
cdr3_aa: CSALTYEQYF
cdr3_nt: TGCAGCGCCCTGACCTACGAGCAGTACTTC

j_call: TRBJ1-5
clone_size: many
d_call: -
v_call: TRBV12-3/TRBV12-4
cdr3_aa: CASSFGSASNQPQHF
cdr3_nt: TGTGCCAGCAGTTTTGGGAGCGCGAGCAATCAGCCCCAGCATTTT

j_call: TRBJ1-1
clone_size: -
d_call: TRBD1
v_call: TRBV12-5
cdr3_aa: CPSGPKDRSF
cdr3_nt: TGTCCTAGTGGTCCGAAGGACAGGAGCTTT

j_call: TRBJ2-7
clone_size: many
d_call: -
v_call: TRBV15
cdr3_aa: CATSRDHGAGQYF
cdr3_nt: TGTGCCACCAGCAGAGATCACGGGGCCGGGCAGTACTTC

j_call: TRBJ1-5
clone_size: many
d_call: -
v_call: TRBV27
cdr3_aa: CASSLRGANQPQHF
cdr3_nt: TGTGCCAGCAGTTTACGGGGTGCTAATCAGCCCCAGCATTTT

j_call: TRBJ2-2
clone_size: many
d_call: TRBD1
v_call: TRBV28
cdr3_aa: CASKLGTGETGELFF
cdr3_nt: TGTGCCAGCAAGCTTGGGACAGGGGAAACCGGGGAGCTGTTTTTT

j_call: TRBJ1-2
clone_size: many
d_call: TRBD1
v_call: TRBV11-2
cdr3_aa: CASSGDYRGINYGYTF
cdr3_nt: TGTGCCAGCAGCGGGGATTACAGGGGGATTAACTATGGCTACACCTTC

j_call: TRBJ2-5
clone_size: many
d_call: -
v_call: TRBV27
cdr3_aa: CASSLLGDGRETQYF
cdr3_nt: TGTGCCAGCAGTTTGTTGGGCGACGGACGAGAGACCCAGTACTTC

j_call: TRBJ1-1
clone_size: -
d_call: -
v_call: TRBV7-9
cdr3_aa: CASSFTGTFTEAFF
cdr3_nt: TGTGCCAGCAGCTTTACAGGGACTTTCACTGAAGCTTTCTTT

j_call: TRBJ2-7
clone_size: many
d_call: TRBD1
v_call: TRBV6-1
cdr3_aa: CASSEAGQGYEQYF
cdr3_nt: TGTGCCAGCAGTGAGGCGGGACAGGGCTACGAGCAGTACTTC

j_call: TRBJ2-7
clone_size: many
d_call: -
v_call: TRBV30
cdr3_aa: CAWSVVREQYF
cdr3_nt: TGTGCCTGGAGTGTGGTACGGGAGCAGTACTTC

j_call: TRBJ2-7
clone_size: -
d_call: TRBD1
v_call: TRBV6-1
cdr3_aa: CASSVSGQGIYEQYF
cdr3_nt: TGTGCCAGCAGTGTAAGCGGACAGGGGATCTACGAGCAGTACTTC

j_call: TRBJ2-7
clone_size: many
d_call: -
v_call: TRBV30
cdr3_aa: CAWSPSDQEQYF
cdr3_nt: TGTGCCTGGAGTCCGTCTGACCAAGAGCAGTACTTC

j_call: TRBJ1-4
clone_size: many
d_call: TRBD1
v_call: TRBV29-1
cdr3_aa: CSVARGRANEKLFF
cdr3_nt: TGCAGCGTTGCCAGGGGGCGGGCTAATGAAAAACTGTTTTTT

j_call: TRBJ1-2
clone_size: many
d_call: TRBD1
v_call: TRBV6-5
cdr3_aa: CASSYSDRDGYTF
cdr3_nt: TGTGCCAGCAGTTACTCCGACAGGGATGGCTACACCTTC

j_call: TRBJ1-1
clone_size: many
d_call: -
v_call: TRBV6-5
cdr3_aa: CASSSLTEAFF
cdr3_nt: TGTGCCAGCAGTTCCCTCACTGAAGCTTTCTTT

j_call: TRBJ2-7
clone_size: many
d_call: -
v_call: TRBV4-1
cdr3_aa: CASSQDLAGFYEQYF
cdr3_nt: TGCGCCAGCAGCCAAGATCTGGCCGGATTCTACGAGCAGTACTTC

j_call: TRBJ1-2
clone_size: many
d_call: TRBD1
v_call: TRBV28
cdr3_aa: CASSSGQGYGYTF
cdr3_nt: TGTGCCAGCAGTTCGGGACAGGGATATGGCTACACCTTC

j_call: TRBJ1-2
clone_size: many
d_call: TRBD1
v_call: TRBV13
cdr3_aa: CASSWGQGDYGYTF
cdr3_nt: TGTGCCAGCAGTTGGGGACAGGGTGACTATGGCTACACCTTC

j_call: TRBJ2-7
clone_size: many
d_call: -
v_call: TRBV11-2
cdr3_aa: CASSWAPYEQYF
cdr3_nt: TGTGCCAGCAGCTGGGCCCCCTACGAGCAGTACTTC

j_call: TRBJ2-2
clone_size: many
d_call: TRBD2
v_call: TRBV19
cdr3_aa: CAHTRGTPGELFF
cdr3_nt: TGTGCCCACACGCGGGGGACTCCCGGGGAGCTGTTTTTT

j_call: TRBJ2-5
clone_size: few
d_call: -
v_call: TRBV15
cdr3_aa: CATSREVGTLQETQYF
cdr3_nt: TGTGCCACCAGCAGAGAGGTGGGCACCCTACAAGAGACCCAGTACTTC

j_call: TRBJ2-6
clone_size: many
d_call: TRBD2
v_call: TRBV29-1
cdr3_aa: CSVKAGVAGANVLTF
cdr3_nt: TGCAGCGTTAAGGCGGGGGTAGCTGGGGCCAACGTCCTGACTTTC

j_call: TRBJ2-5
clone_size: -
d_call: TRBD2
v_call: TRBV12-3/TRBV12-4
cdr3_aa: CASSPSGTSGLKETQYF
cdr3_nt: TGTGCCAGCAGCCCGTCCGGGACTAGCGGGCTGAAAGAGACCCAGTACTTC

j_call: TRBJ1-2
clone_size: many
d_call: -
v_call: TRBV12-3/TRBV12-4
cdr3_aa: CASSLGGAQGYTF
cdr3_nt: TGTGCCAGCAGTTTAGGAGGGGCACAGGGCTACACCTTC

j_call: TRBJ2-4
clone_size: many
d_call: -
v_call: TRBV12-3/TRBV12-4
cdr3_aa: CASSLGTVAKNIQYF
cdr3_nt: TGTGCCAGCAGTTTAGGGACGGTAGCCAAAAACATTCAGTACTTC

j_call: TRBJ1-2
clone_size: many
d_call: -
v_call: TRBV28
cdr3_aa: CATGGLGYTF
cdr3_nt: TGTGCCACCGGAGGTCTTGGCTACACCTTC

j_call: TRBJ1-5
clone_size: many
d_call: -
v_call: TRBV19
cdr3_aa: CASSISAQPQHF
cdr3_nt: TGTGCCAGTAGTATCTCAGCACAGCCCCAGCATTTT

j_call: TRBJ1-2
clone_size: many
d_call: TRBD1
v_call: TRBV5-1
cdr3_aa: CASSLAAGGGYTF
cdr3_nt: TGCGCCAGCAGCTTGGCGGCAGGGGGCGGCTACACCTTC

j_call: TRBJ2-3
clone_size: once
d_call: TRBD1
v_call: TRBV11-2
cdr3_aa: CASSLLGQGLPDTQYF
cdr3_nt: TGTGCCAGCAGCTTACTCGGACAGGGGTTACCAGATACGCAGTATTTT

j_call: TRBJ2-2
clone_size: -
d_call: TRBD1
v_call: TRBV11-3
cdr3_aa: CASSSLRAGGDTGELFF
cdr3_nt: TGTGCCAGCAGCTCGCTAAGGGCAGGGGGCGACACCGGGGAGCTGTTTTTT

j_call: TRBJ2-5
clone_size: -
d_call: -
v_call: TRBV5-1
cdr3_aa: CASSPSGEETQYF
cdr3_nt: TGCGCCAGCAGCCCTTCGGGAGAAGAGACCCAGTACTTC